This is a list of T cell receptor beta chains from one sample in a study of cytomegalovirus exposure and HLA in healthy donors. Measured with immunoSEQ multiplex PCR; TCRdb has only the in-frame clones, and not every one. The repertoire consists of roughly 130,000 clones, with around 84% occurring once and the leading ten covering around 3%. Sequences were obtained from PBMCs. The source is a woman younger than 35 in good health and CMV-seropositive. Each CDR3 is given with its conserved first and last residue. The D gene is left open where the match is weak. Expanded clones are given a class, and other clones once, few, many or no size at all.

d_call j_call v_call clone_size cdr3_length cdr3_aa cdr3_nt
- TRBJ1-5 TRBV6-1 - 15 CASSGLLGGGEPQHF TGTGCCAGCAGTGGCTTATTGGGGGGAGGTGAGCCCCAGCATTTT
TRBD2 TRBJ2-1 TRBV5-1 - 16 CASSSGLAGAYEGQFF TGCGCCAGCAGCTCGGGACTAGCGGGGGCCTATGAGGGGCAGTTCTTC
- TRBJ2-2 TRBV12-2 - 14 CASRFTGMVGELFF TGTGCAAGTCGCTTTACAGGAATGGTCGGGGAGCTGTTTTTT
TRBD1 TRBJ1-2 TRBV7-2 - 13 CASSFDRARGYTF TGTGCCAGCAGCTTTGACAGGGCTAGAGGCTACACCTTC
TRBD1 TRBJ1-1 TRBV11-2 - 15 CASSLGGTVGTEAFF TGTGCCAGCAGCTTAGGTGGGACAGTCGGAACTGAAGCTTTCTTT
TRBD1 TRBJ1-6 TRBV15 once 15 CATSRDRAYNSPPHF TGTGCCACCAGCCGTGACAGGGCCTATAATTCACCCCCCCACTTT
TRBD2 TRBJ2-5 TRBV28 - 15 CASSSPGLAGETQYF TGTGCCAGCAGTTCCCCGGGACTAGCGGGGGAGACCCAGTACTTC
TRBD2 TRBJ2-7 TRBV13 - 19 CASSGRGTSGGPAEDEQYF TGTGCCAGCAGCGGCCGCGGGACTAGCGGGGGGCCCGCTGAGGACGAGCAGTACTTC
TRBD2 TRBJ2-7 TRBV6-1 - 15 CASSLNPGLSYEQYF TGTGCCAGCAGTCTCAACCCGGGACTATCCTACGAGCAGTACTTC
- TRBJ2-5 TRBV28 - 12 CASSEATETQYF TGTGCCAGCTCCGAGGCTACAGAGACCCAGTACTTC
- TRBJ1-5 TRBV7-9 - 16 CASSLGARGVNQPQHF TGTGCCAGCAGCTTAGGTGCCAGGGGTGTTAATCAGCCCCAGCATTTT
- TRBJ1-3 TRBV27 - 12 CASSPPGDTIYF TGTGCCAGCAGTCCCCCGGGAGACACCATATATTTT
TRBD2 TRBJ2-3 TRBV4-1 once 19 CASSQEHGLAGVVIGTQYF TGCGCCAGCAGCCAAGAGCACGGACTAGCGGGGGTAGTGATTGGTACGCAGTATTTT
- TRBJ1-1 TRBV6-5 few 13 CASRTGGNTEAFF TGTGCCAGCAGAACCGGGGGGAACACTGAAGCTTTCTTT
- TRBJ2-6 TRBV6-5 - 15 CASSWGEAGANVLTF TGTGCCAGCAGTTGGGGGGAAGCTGGGGCCAACGTCCTGACTTTC
- TRBJ2-1 TRBV7-2 - 13 CASSLGPYNEQFF TGTGCCAGCAGCTTAGGGCCTTACAATGAGCAGTTCTTC
- TRBJ2-1 TRBV29-1 few 14 CSVEELDISNEQFF TGCAGCGTTGAAGAACTGGACATTTCCAATGAGCAGTTCTTC
TRBD2 TRBJ2-1 TRBV4-1 - 17 CASSQDRSYGGVNEQFF TGCGCCAGCAGCCAAGATAGGTCCTATGGGGGGGTCAATGAGCAGTTCTTC
- TRBJ2-3 TRBV4-1 - 15 CASSPGSESTDTQYF TGCGCCAGCAGCCCGGGGAGCGAGAGCACAGATACGCAGTATTTT
- TRBJ1-1 TRBV5-1 - 13 CASSLTGNTEAFF TGCGCCAGCAGCTTGACAGGGAACACTGAAGCTTTCTTT
TRBD1 TRBJ1-2 TRBV11-2 - 13 CASSSTGPYGYTF TGTGCCAGCAGCTCGACAGGGCCCTATGGCTACACCTTC
- TRBJ1-2 TRBV2 - 11 CASRPDYGYTF TGTGCCAGCAGGCCGGACTATGGCTACACCTTC
- TRBJ2-7 TRBV6-6 - 12 CASSQAPYEQYF TGTGCCAGCTCCCAGGCCCCCTACGAGCAGTACTTC